The 8 T cell receptor beta chains in this list originate from one sample, sequenced in a study of T cell clonality in common variable immunodeficiency (dated by TCRdb to 2013 to 2016). Library prep was done by the immunoSEQ multiplex PCR assay. TCRdb retrieved this table from immuneACCESS and kept in-frame rearrangements only. Not all clones are present; in checked studies, unresolved V genes account for under half, and no reason is known for the remainder. With about 52,000 clones recorded, this sample contains no clone counted only once. 2% to 2.5% of the sample is held by the ten biggest clonotypes. Specimen: peripheral blood mononuclear cells. The origin of the receptors is a person aged 18 to 75 in good health.

This clone was detected many times. The read falls 3 residues short of the CDR3 end, and the missing part is taken from the germline J gene. The gene calls are TRBV30 and TRBJ1-2; tentative D call: TRBD1 (5 bases). V was cut by 0 bases and J by 7 bases, with 12 bases left in between. There are 13 residues in the CDR3. The germline CDR1 and CDR2 sequences are GTSNPN and SVGIG (reference sequence). The CDR3 is CAWSVQATGGYTF. The CDR3 DNA, read in part, is TGTGCCTGGAGTGTACAGGCGACGGGTGGC.

This clone was detected ten times or more. Read data end 3 residues before the CDR3 end; the end is taken from the germline J gene. J is TRBJ1-2 and V is TRBV10-3, with unresolved D. The CDR3 extends over 12 amino acids. Germline V gene lookup returns CDR1 ENHRY and CDR2 SYGVKD. The part of the CDR3 DNA that was read is TGTGCCATCAGTGACACTTTCGGGGGC. It is translated as CAISDTFGG. The CDR3 reads in full as CAISDTFGGYTF.

Many counts were recorded for this clone. The DNA ends 3 residues before the CDR3 does, and the rest of the CDR3 is filled in from the germline J gene. The rearrangement uses TRBV20-1 and TRBJ2-5; a possible D gene is TRBD2 (6 bases). The V and J ends lost 4 bases and 2 bases respectively, with 14 bases between them. The CDR3 runs to 14 residues. CDR1 is DFQATT, CDR2 SNEGSKA, per germline (reference sequence). Partial CDR3 DNA: TGCAGTGCTAAGACTAGACGATTGCAAGAGACC. It encodes CSAKTRRLQET. The full CDR3 protein is CSAKTRRLQETQYF.

This clone was detected ten times or more. The read finishes 3 residues shy of the CDR3 end, and the germline J gene is used to complete it. The V and J genes are TRBV10-3 and TRBJ2-7; D is possibly TRBD2 (7 bases). The ends were cut back, 4 bases at V and 4 bases at J, with 17 bases in the middle. CDR1 and CDR2 (germline): ENHRY, SYGVKD. The CDR3 runs 15 residues. The CDR3 loop is CAISVGGGGGYEQYF. CDR3 DNA, as far as it was read: TGTGCCATCAGTGTGGGGGGCGGGGGAGGGTACGAG.

Concerning this clone itself: The read finishes 3 residues shy of the CDR3 end, and the germline J gene is used to complete it. The chain employs TRBV14 and TRBJ2-5; TRBD2 aligns across 8 bases. The length of the CDR3 is 12 residues. Germline lookup yields CDR1 SGHDN and CDR2 FVKESK. This chain's CDR3 is CASSLSGNTQYF. The sequenced CDR3 bases are TGTGCCAGCAGCCTTAGCGGGAACACC.

This clone occurred many times. The sequenced fragment ends 3 residues before the CDR3 boundary, so the rest is inferred from the germline J gene. This rearrangement joins TRBV20-1 to TRBJ2-1; TRBD2 matches at 8 bases. V was clipped by 6 bases and J by 8 bases; unmatched bases: 15. The CDR3 is 15 amino acids. Germline V gene sequence: CDR1 DFQATT, CDR2 SNEGSKA (reference sequence). CDR3 loop: CSALVPSGRTDEQFF. CDR3 bases read: TGCAGTGCCCTCGTACCTAGCGGGCGGACGGATGAG.

This clone was detected many times. The observed sequence ends 3 residues before the CDR3 terminus, with the missing tail filled in from the germline J gene. The rearrangement uses TRBV19 and TRBJ2-7, with 9 bases matching TRBD1. Germline trimming cut 7 bases from V and 2 bases from J; bases unmatched to any gene: 9. Germline V gene data show CDR1 as LNHDA and CDR2 as SQIVND (reference sequence). This CDR3 is 15 amino acids long. CDR3 protein: CASTIAGTGTYEQYF. Incomplete CDR3 DNA: TGTGCCAGTACCATCGCCGGGACAGGGACCTACGAG.

Many counts were recorded for this clone. From the germline J gene comes the end of the CDR3, since the read stops 3 residues before it. The V and J genes are TRBV5-1 and TRBJ2-3; 8 bases are a match to TRBD2. CDR3 size: 16 residues. CDR1 SGHRS and CDR2 YFSETQ come from the germline V gene. The trim removed 3 bases at V and 2 bases at J, leaving 8 bases unmatched. The CDR3 spells CASSSLSSGPTDTQYF. The CDR3 DNA, read in part, is TGCGCCAGCAGCTCCCTCTCTAGCGGGCCCACAGATACG.